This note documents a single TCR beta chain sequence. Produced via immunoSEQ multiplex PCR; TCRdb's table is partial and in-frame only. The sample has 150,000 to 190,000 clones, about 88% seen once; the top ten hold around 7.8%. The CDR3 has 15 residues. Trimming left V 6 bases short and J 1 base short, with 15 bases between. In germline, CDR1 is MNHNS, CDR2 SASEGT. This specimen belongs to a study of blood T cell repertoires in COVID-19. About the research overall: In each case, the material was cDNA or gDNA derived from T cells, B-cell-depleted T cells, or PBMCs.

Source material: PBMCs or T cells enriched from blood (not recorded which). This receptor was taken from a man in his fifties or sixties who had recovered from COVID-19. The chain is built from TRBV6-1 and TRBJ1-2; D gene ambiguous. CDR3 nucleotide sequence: TGTGCCAGCAGATATAGTCGTAACAGTAACTATGGCTACACCTTC. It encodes CASRYSRNSNYGYTF.